One sample yielded the 25 T cell receptor beta chains listed below, sequenced in a study of blood T cell repertoires in COVID-19 (dated by TCRdb to between 2020 and 2021). The library was produced with the immunoSEQ multiplex PCR assay. TCRdb limited this immuneACCESS table to in-frame rearrangements with V and J called. A share of clones is missing; checked studies link under half to unresolved V genes, and the rest is unexplained. In all, the sample holds approximately 150,000 clones, and around nine tenths of those were seen once. Around 1.6% of the sample belongs to the ten largest clones. Sequencing input: peripheral blood. The source of these receptors is a human donor in a cohort sampled during active COVID-19.

The V call is TRBV3-1 (or the pseudogene TRBV3-2), the J call TRBJ2-1; 10 bases line up with TRBD2. Germline CDR1 reads LGHDT; CDR2 reads YNNKEL (reference sequence). The CDR3 runs to 15 residues. Trimming took 5 bases from V and 4 from J; bases not matched to a gene: 5. The chain's CDR3 is CASSDSGGIYNEQFF. CDR3 coding DNA: TGTGCCAGCAGCGATAGCGGGGGGATATACAATGAGCAGTTCTTC.

This rearrangement joins TRBV29-1 to TRBJ2-3; 10 positions match TRBD2. This CDR3 is 14 amino acids long. V dropped 4 bases and J dropped 0; count of bases not matched to a gene: 1. Germline loops: CDR1 SQVTM, CDR2 ANQGSEA. The CDR3 DNA sequence: TGCAGCGTTGCTAGCGGGGGAAGCACAGATACGCAGTATTTT. Amino acid sequence: CSVASGGSTDTQYF.

This clone appeared a few times. V gene TRBV5-1 combines with J gene TRBJ1-2; TRBD1 matches at 7 bases. The germline V gene encodes CDR1 SGHRS and CDR2 YFSETQ. The V gene end was trimmed by 4 bases and the J gene end by 14 bases; junction bases not matched to a gene: 17. The CDR3 has 14 amino acids. The DNA for the CDR3 is TGCGCCAGCAGCGGAAGCCCCCCACAGGGGACCTGGACCTTC. Its translation is CASSGSPPQGTWTF.

The J gene is TRBJ1-4, the V gene TRBV5-1; D is unresolved. The CDR3 has 15 residues. Trimming cost V 0 bases and J 5 bases, with 11 bases left between them. CDR1 and CDR2 (germline): SGHRS, YFSETQ. The CDR3 spells CASSLAGPKNEKLFF. The CDR3 bases are TGCGCCAGCAGCTTGGCAGGTCCCAAAAATGAAAAACTGTTTTTT.

The chain recombines TRBV3-1 (or the pseudogene TRBV3-2) with TRBJ2-7; 9 bases agree with TRBD1. The CDR3 totals 17 residues. Germline CDR1 LGHDT, CDR2 YNNKEL (reference sequence). The V segment lost 0 bases and the J segment 2 bases; nucleotides outside the gene matches: 8. CDR3 DNA sequence: TGTGCCAGCAGCCAAGACCTGGGGACAGGGACAGCCTACGAGCAGTACTTC. Translation: CASSQDLGTGTAYEQYF.

The J gene is TRBJ1-6, the V gene TRBV25-1, with 7 positions matching TRBD1. The CDR3 is 15 residues long. Germline V CDR1 and CDR2: MGHDK, SYGVNS. Losses at the gene ends were 8 bases for V and 0 bases for J; bases not matched to a gene: 4. CDR3 DNA: TGTGCCAGCGACAGGGACCGCTCCTATAATTCACCCCTCCACTTT. It specifies CASDRDRSYNSPLHF.

The rearrangement uses TRBV6-1 and TRBJ2-2; TRBD1 is a possible D gene (5 bases). Germline assignment: CDR1 MNHNS and CDR2 SASEGT. CDR3 length: 14 amino acids. V dropped 3 bases and J dropped 3 bases, with 8 bases sitting between them. The CDR3 DNA reads as TGTGCCAGCAGTGACAGGGAATACACCGGGGAGCTGTTTTTT. This encodes CASSDREYTGELFF.

The gene calls are TRBV12-5 and TRBJ2-5; 8 bases fit TRBD2. The CDR3 consists of 14 residues. Germline trimming cut 4 bases from V and 5 bases from J; bases unmatched to any gene: 6. The germline gives CDR1 LGHNT, CDR2 FRNRAP. Written as DNA, the CDR3 is TGTGCTAGTGGTTCCATAGCGGGGCACGAGACCCAGTACTTC. Translation: CASGSIAGHETQYF.

This sequence joins TRBV2 and TRBJ2-1, with 9 bases that match TRBD2. The CDR3 runs to 16 residues. V gave up 0 bases and J gave up 6 bases; unmatched junction bases: 6. Germline CDR1 reads SNHLY; CDR2 reads FYNNEI. CDR3 in amino acids: CASSEAAGGPINEQFF. The CDR3 DNA is TGTGCCAGCAGTGAAGCTGCGGGGGGGCCGATCAATGAGCAGTTCTTC.

The chain links TRBV27 to TRBJ1-2; no reliable D call. The CDR3 spans 14 residues. Germline CDR1 reads MNHEY; CDR2 reads SMNVEV (reference sequence). V was clipped by 5 bases and J by 0 bases, with 10 bases between them. CDR3 sequence: CASSPDGTNYGYTF. For the CDR3, the DNA is TGTGCCAGCAGTCCCGACGGGACTAACTATGGCTACACCTTC.

This clone was seen only once. The chain is built from TRBV6-5 and TRBJ2-5; D call uncertain. This CDR3 has 14 residues. Trimming removed 6 bases from V and 5 bases from J, with 16 bases in between. Looked up from germline, CDR1 is MNHEY and CDR2 is SVGAGI. The CDR3 reads CASSPGFTPETQYF. DNA of the CDR3: TGTGCCAGCAGCCCCGGGTTTACACCGGAGACCCAGTACTTC.

The chain uses TRBV5-4 and TRBJ2-5, with D perhaps matching TRBD2 (6 bases). Germline values: CDR1 SGHNT, CDR2 YYREEE (reference sequence). The CDR3 totals 16 residues. V was cut by 2 bases and J by 4 bases, with 18 bases left in between. Here the CDR3 reads CASSFGSGYNGETQYF. CDR3 DNA: TGTGCCAGCAGCTTCGGTAGCGGTTACAACGGAGAGACCCAGTACTTC.

This chain connects TRBV7-2 to TRBJ1-3; possible D gene TRBD1, 5 bases. Germline V gives CDR1 SGHTA, CDR2 FQGNSA. This CDR3 has 16 residues. Deletions cut 2 bases from V and 0 bases from J, with 11 bases between. CDR3 in DNA: TGTGCCAGCAGCTTATCTGGGGCCGCCTCTGGAAACACCATATATTTT. Protein: CASSLSGAASGNTIYF.

The rearrangement links TRBV4-2 to TRBJ2-7; D is possibly TRBD1 (6 bases). Germline CDR1 reads LGHNA; CDR2 reads YNFKEQ. V was trimmed by 4 bases and J by 5 bases, leaving 15 bases between them. The length of the CDR3 is 14 residues. The CDR3 DNA sequence: TGTGCCAGCAGCCTCGGGCAGGGGTTAGACGAGCAGTACTTC. It yields the protein CASSLGQGLDEQYF.

The count of this clone is one. The rearrangement uses TRBV4-2 and TRBJ2-1; unclear D gene. Trimming shortened V by 1 base and J by 6 bases, and 4 bases separated the two germline ends. This CDR3 is built from 12 residues. Germline loops: CDR1 LGHNA, CDR2 YNFKEQ. The CDR3 here is CASSQGSNEQFF. Here the CDR3 DNA reads TGTGCCAGCAGCCAAGGGAGCAATGAGCAGTTCTTC.

This clone showed up just once. This chain joins TRBV24-1 and TRBJ2-3; 12 bases are a match to TRBD1. The V gene's germline CDR1 is KGHDR and CDR2 SFDVKD. The CDR3 is 15 residues long. V was clipped by 5 bases and J by 6 bases; unmatched bases: 5. CDR3 sequence: CATSVGTGGWDTQYF. The CDR3 DNA sequence: TGTGCCACCAGTGTGGGGACAGGGGGCTGGGATACGCAGTATTTT.

J is TRBJ1-2 and V is TRBV10-3, with TRBD1 as a possible D gene (5 bases). Germline V gives CDR1 ENHRY, CDR2 SYGVKD. The ends were cut back, 3 bases at V and 0 bases at J, with 11 bases in the middle. The CDR3 extends over 15 amino acids. The CDR3 DNA is TGTGCCATCAGTGACGGCGGGGGAGCTAACTATGGCTACACCTTC. Protein: CAISDGGGANYGYTF.

This clone occurred once. The J gene is TRBJ1-1, the V gene TRBV5-1; D may be TRBD1 (5 bases). V shed 3 bases and J shed 2 bases, with 17 bases lying between them. CDR3 length: 16 amino acids. CDR1 and CDR2 from the germline V gene are SGHRS and YFSETQ. The CDR3 here is CASSSKPDTPNTEAFF. CDR3 nucleotide sequence: TGCGCCAGCAGCTCCAAACCGGACACCCCTAACACTGAAGCTTTCTTT.

The gene calls are TRBV30 and TRBJ1-4; D remains ambiguous. Germline V gene lookup returns CDR1 GTSNPN and CDR2 SVGIG (reference sequence). V dropped 0 bases and J dropped 7 bases, with 6 bases sitting between them. The CDR3 has 12 residues. In DNA form, the CDR3 reads TGTGCCTGGAGTGTGACGGGTGAAAAACTGTTTTTT. Protein product: CAWSVTGEKLFF.

As regards this clone: Other DNA sequences of this sample code for an identical CDR3. The V and J genes are TRBV7-2 and TRBJ2-1; the D gene is possibly TRBD1 (6 bases). Germline values: CDR1 SGHTA, CDR2 FQGNSA. Between the trimmed V and J ends, which lost 1 base and 9 bases, there was a span of 7 bases. The CDR3 runs 12 residues. For the CDR3, the DNA is TGTGCCAGCAGCTTAGTCAGGGGTGAGCAGTTCTTC. This codes for CASSLVRGEQFF.

This rearrangement joins TRBV10-3 to TRBJ2-7; TRBD1 agrees at 7 bases. This CDR3 region has 15 residues. Per germline, CDR1 ENHRY and CDR2 SYGVKD. The V gene end was trimmed by 6 bases and the J gene end by 1 base; junction bases not matched to a gene: 9. The CDR3 protein is CAISLTGSASYEQYF. CDR3 nucleotide sequence: TGTGCCATCAGCCTGACAGGGTCCGCATCCTACGAGCAGTACTTC.

The rearrangement links TRBV5-4 to TRBJ2-1, with 7 bases matching TRBD1. Germline V gene lookup returns CDR1 SGHNT and CDR2 YYREEE (reference sequence). This CDR3 spans 16 amino acids. After removal of 2 bases from V and 3 bases from J, the junction contained 8 bases not matched to a gene. The DNA for the CDR3 is TGTGCCAGCAGCTTAGCCCAGGGGGTTTACTACAATGAGCAGTTCTTC. It translates to CASSLAQGVYYNEQFF.

The genes are TRBV7-9 and TRBJ1-3; D call uncertain. Looked up from germline, CDR1 is SEHNR and CDR2 is FQNEAQ (reference sequence). Trimming removed 5 bases from V and 0 bases from J, with 8 bases in between. The CDR3 is made up of 14 amino acids. CDR3 amino acids: CASSGAYSGNTIYF. The CDR3 DNA sequence: TGTGCCAGCAGCGGAGCGTACTCTGGAAACACCATATATTTT. Complete variable domain (other parts from reference TRBV7-9 and TRBJ1-3): DTGVSQNPRHKITKRGQNVTFRCDPISEHNRLYWYRQTLGQGPEFLTYFQNEAQLEKSRLLSDRFSAERPKGSFSTLEIQRTEQGDSAMYLCASSGAYSGNTIYFGEGSWLTVV.

The J gene is TRBJ2-2, the V gene TRBV7-2; 8 bases align to TRBD2. Germline V gene sequence: CDR1 SGHTA, CDR2 FQGNSA. The CDR3 is 15 residues long. V lost 3 bases to trimming and J lost 4 bases; unmatched junction nucleotides: 4. The CDR3 is CASSFSGAGTGELFF. The CDR3 bases are TGTGCCAGCAGCTTTAGCGGGGCTGGCACCGGGGAGCTGTTTTTT.

V gene TRBV24-1 combines with J gene TRBJ1-6; 9 bases align to TRBD1. Germline V gives CDR1 KGHDR, CDR2 SFDVKD. Trimming at V came to 4 bases and at J to 8 bases, leaving 11 bases not matched to a gene. The CDR3 contains 17 residues. This CDR3 reads CATSEADRGSLDSPLHF. The CDR3 DNA sequence: TGTGCCACCAGTGAAGCGGACAGGGGATCGTTGGATTCACCCCTCCACTTT.